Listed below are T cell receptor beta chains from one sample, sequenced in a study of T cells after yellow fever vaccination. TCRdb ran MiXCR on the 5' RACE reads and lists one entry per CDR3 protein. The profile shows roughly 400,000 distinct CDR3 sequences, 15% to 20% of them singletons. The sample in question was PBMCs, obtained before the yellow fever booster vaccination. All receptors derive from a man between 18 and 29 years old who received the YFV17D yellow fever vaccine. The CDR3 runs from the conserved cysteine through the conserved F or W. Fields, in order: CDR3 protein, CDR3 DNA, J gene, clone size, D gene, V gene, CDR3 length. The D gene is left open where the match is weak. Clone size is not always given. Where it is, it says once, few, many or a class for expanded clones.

cdr3_aa: CASSEWTGKDSPLHF
cdr3_nt: TGTGCCAGCAGTGAGTGGACAGGGAAGGATTCACCCCTCCACTTT
j_call: TRBJ1-6
clone_size: .
d_call: TRBD1
v_call: TRBV25-1
cdr3_length: 15

cdr3_aa: CSARGLAGVQETQYF
cdr3_nt: TGCAGTGCTCGGGGTTTAGCGGGGGTACAAGAGACCCAGTACTTC
j_call: TRBJ2-5
clone_size: .
d_call: TRBD2
v_call: TRBV20-1
cdr3_length: 15

cdr3_aa: CSAHGLAGGQGQETQYF
cdr3_nt: TGCAGTGCTCACGGACTAGCGGGGGGGCAAGGGCAAGAGACCCAGTACTTC
j_call: TRBJ2-5
clone_size: few
d_call: TRBD2
v_call: TRBV20-1
cdr3_length: 17

cdr3_aa: CAWSPTNTGELFF
cdr3_nt: TGTGCCTGGAGTCCGACAAACACCGGGGAGCTGTTTTTT
j_call: TRBJ2-2
clone_size: few
d_call: .
v_call: TRBV30
cdr3_length: 13

cdr3_aa: CASSWDGRYTEAFF
cdr3_nt: TGTGCCAGCAGCTGGGACGGCCGTTACACTGAAGCTTTCTTT
j_call: TRBJ1-1
clone_size: .
d_call: .
v_call: TRBV7-2
cdr3_length: 14

cdr3_aa: CASSLVYGPYTDEQFF
cdr3_nt: TGTGCCAGCAGCTTAGTTTACGGACCCTATACGGATGAGCAGTTCTTC
j_call: TRBJ2-1
clone_size: .
d_call: .
v_call: TRBV7-2
cdr3_length: 16

cdr3_aa: CASSPMIGGKDEQFF
cdr3_nt: TGTGCCAGCAGCCCCATGATAGGGGGGAAGGATGAGCAGTTCTTC
j_call: TRBJ2-1
clone_size: .
d_call: .
v_call: TRBV12-3/TRBV12-4
cdr3_length: 15

cdr3_aa: CASSIQRTDTQYF
cdr3_nt: TGTGCCAGTAGTATACAGAGGACAGATACGCAGTATTTT
j_call: TRBJ2-3
clone_size: few
d_call: .
v_call: TRBV19
cdr3_length: 13

cdr3_aa: CATSRGKTGPNTGELFF
cdr3_nt: TGTGCCACCAGCAGAGGGAAGACAGGCCCCAACACCGGGGAGCTGTTTTTT
j_call: TRBJ2-2
clone_size: .
d_call: .
v_call: TRBV15
cdr3_length: 17

cdr3_aa: CASSSGLAPDTQYF
cdr3_nt: TGTGCCAGCAGCTCCGGCCTAGCCCCAGATACGCAGTATTTT
j_call: TRBJ2-3
clone_size: .
d_call: .
v_call: TRBV5-6
cdr3_length: 14

cdr3_aa: CASSFEQRNTEAFF
cdr3_nt: TGTGCCAGCAGCTTTGAACAGAGGAACACTGAAGCTTTCTTT
j_call: TRBJ1-1
clone_size: many
d_call: .
v_call: TRBV7-2
cdr3_length: 14

cdr3_aa: CASSQEGLAGEETQYF
cdr3_nt: TGCGCCAGCAGCCAAGAGGGACTAGCGGGGGAAGAGACCCAGTACTTC
j_call: TRBJ2-5
clone_size: .
d_call: TRBD2
v_call: TRBV4-1
cdr3_length: 16

cdr3_aa: CASSPKFNQPQHF
cdr3_nt: TGTGCCAGCAGCCCAAAATTCAATCAGCCCCAGCATTTT
j_call: TRBJ1-5
clone_size: .
d_call: .
v_call: TRBV7-2
cdr3_length: 13

cdr3_aa: CASSLVRTGGAGSPLHF
cdr3_nt: TGTGCCAGCAGCTTAGTACGGACAGGGGGCGCGGGATCACCCCTCCACTTT
j_call: TRBJ1-6
clone_size: .
d_call: TRBD1
v_call: TRBV11-2
cdr3_length: 17

cdr3_aa: CASSPGTYEQYF
cdr3_nt: TGTGCCAGCAGCCCAGGAACCTACGAGCAGTACTTC
j_call: TRBJ2-7
clone_size: few
d_call: .
v_call: TRBV7-9
cdr3_length: 12

cdr3_aa: CSANRLNQPQHF
cdr3_nt: TGCAGTGCTAATCGGCTCAATCAGCCCCAGCATTTT
j_call: TRBJ1-5
clone_size: .
d_call: .
v_call: TRBV20-1
cdr3_length: 12

cdr3_aa: CSARSPDTGELFF
cdr3_nt: TGCAGTGCTAGATCCCCTGACACCGGGGAGCTGTTTTTT
j_call: TRBJ2-2
clone_size: .
d_call: .
v_call: TRBV20-1
cdr3_length: 13

cdr3_aa: CSARAGGAITGELFF
cdr3_nt: TGCAGTGCTAGAGCCGGGGGGGCGATCACCGGGGAGCTGTTTTTT
j_call: TRBJ2-2
clone_size: .
d_call: TRBD2
v_call: TRBV20-1
cdr3_length: 15

cdr3_aa: CASSLRSLNTEAFF
cdr3_nt: TGCGCCAGCAGCTTAAGGTCTTTGAACACTGAAGCTTTCTTT
j_call: TRBJ1-1
clone_size: .
d_call: .
v_call: TRBV5-1
cdr3_length: 14

cdr3_aa: CASSYARWDNEQFF
cdr3_nt: TGTGCCAGCAGTTACGCGCGCTGGGACAATGAGCAGTTCTTC
j_call: TRBJ2-1
clone_size: once
d_call: .
v_call: TRBV6-5
cdr3_length: 14

cdr3_aa: CASSEYTGGEQPQHF
cdr3_nt: TGTGCCAGCAGTGAGTACACAGGGGGAGAACAGCCCCAGCATTTT
j_call: TRBJ1-5
clone_size: .
d_call: TRBD1
v_call: TRBV6-1
cdr3_length: 15

cdr3_aa: CSFRAGSSYEQYF
cdr3_nt: TGCAGCTTCCGCGCCGGTAGCTCCTACGAGCAGTACTTC
j_call: TRBJ2-7
clone_size: few
d_call: .
v_call: TRBV29-1
cdr3_length: 13

cdr3_aa: CASSLKGSPNQPQHF
cdr3_nt: TGTGCCAGCAGCTTAAAGGGATCCCCCAATCAGCCCCAGCATTTT
j_call: TRBJ1-5
clone_size: .
d_call: .
v_call: TRBV7-6
cdr3_length: 15

cdr3_aa: CASSLFPSGANVLTF
cdr3_nt: TGCGCCAGCAGCTTGTTCCCCTCGGGGGCCAACGTCCTGACTTTC
j_call: TRBJ2-6
clone_size: few
d_call: .
v_call: TRBV5-1
cdr3_length: 15

cdr3_aa: CASSAGVAKNIQYF
cdr3_nt: TGTGCCAGCAGCGCTGGAGTAGCCAAAAACATTCAGTACTTC
j_call: TRBJ2-4
clone_size: .
d_call: .
v_call: TRBV9
cdr3_length: 14

cdr3_aa: CASSFSGTENTGELFF
cdr3_nt: TGCGCCAGCAGCTTTTCCGGGACGGAGAACACCGGGGAGCTGTTTTTT
j_call: TRBJ2-2
clone_size: few
d_call: .
v_call: TRBV5-1
cdr3_length: 16

cdr3_aa: CSVRTRNPSNGYTF
cdr3_nt: TGCAGCGTTAGGACGCGAAACCCCTCGAATGGCTACACCTTC
j_call: TRBJ1-2
clone_size: .
d_call: .
v_call: TRBV29-1
cdr3_length: 14

cdr3_aa: CAISAGLAGGLQETQYF
cdr3_nt: TGTGCCATCAGTGCCGGACTAGCGGGGGGTCTACAAGAGACCCAGTACTTC
j_call: TRBJ2-5
clone_size: .
d_call: TRBD2
v_call: TRBV10-3
cdr3_length: 17

cdr3_aa: CASSLVAGPGNTIYF
cdr3_nt: TGTGCCAGCAGCTTAGTGGCCGGGCCCGGAAACACCATATATTTT
j_call: TRBJ1-3
clone_size: .
d_call: .
v_call: TRBV7-2
cdr3_length: 15

cdr3_aa: CASSPVRSASIFTEAFF
cdr3_nt: TGCGCCAGCAGCCCGGTGAGAAGCGCCAGTATCTTCACTGAAGCTTTCTTT
j_call: TRBJ1-1
clone_size: .
d_call: .
v_call: TRBV5-1
cdr3_length: 17

cdr3_aa: CASSWRDTQETQYF
cdr3_nt: TGTGCCAGCAGCTGGCGGGACACACAAGAGACCCAGTACTTC
j_call: TRBJ2-5
clone_size: many
d_call: .
v_call: TRBV7-2
cdr3_length: 14

cdr3_aa: CATGVAGELFF
cdr3_nt: TGTGCCACAGGTGTCGCCGGGGAGCTGTTTTTT
j_call: TRBJ2-2
clone_size: .
d_call: .
v_call: TRBV24-1
cdr3_length: 11

cdr3_aa: CATLTGGLGTEAFF
cdr3_nt: TGTGCCACCCTGACAGGGGGTTTGGGGACTGAAGCTTTCTTT
j_call: TRBJ1-1
clone_size: few
d_call: TRBD1
v_call: TRBV12-3/TRBV12-4
cdr3_length: 14

cdr3_aa: CASSFGSGTQNTGELFF
cdr3_nt: TGTGCCAGCAGCTTCGGATCCGGGACACAGAACACCGGGGAGCTGTTTTTT
j_call: TRBJ2-2
clone_size: .
d_call: .
v_call: TRBV4-2
cdr3_length: 17

cdr3_aa: CASSTRALYGYTF
cdr3_nt: TGTGCCAGCAGCACCAGGGCGCTCTATGGCTACACCTTC
j_call: TRBJ1-2
clone_size: .
d_call: .
v_call: TRBV5-5
cdr3_length: 13

cdr3_aa: CASSLAGGLRDEQFF
cdr3_nt: TGTGCCAGCAGTTTAGCGGGGGGCCTGCGTGATGAGCAGTTCTTC
j_call: TRBJ2-1
clone_size: few
d_call: TRBD2
v_call: TRBV13
cdr3_length: 15

cdr3_aa: CSAKVAQIQETQYF
cdr3_nt: TGCAGCGCCAAGGTGGCACAGATCCAAGAGACCCAGTACTTC
j_call: TRBJ2-5
clone_size: many
d_call: .
v_call: TRBV29-1
cdr3_length: 14